These 7 T cell receptor beta chains were sequenced from one sample in a study of T-cell memory formation after mild COVID-19. TCRdb reprocessed the 5' RACE reads with MiXCR, giving one entry per CDR3 protein. The sample includes around 130,000 distinct CDR3 sequences, more than 13% seen only once; the top ten take around 30%. The sequenced sample consisted of PBMCs or a T cell subset sorted from them (not recorded which). These receptors were obtained from an adult woman who had mild COVID-19 (a few samples of this study predate the infection). Cell type and time point are not known.

This clonotype was recorded at least ten times. The chain is built from TRBV5-1 and TRBJ2-5; 12 nucleotides match TRBD2. V gave up 4 bases and J gave up 0 bases; unmatched junction bases: 4. The length of the CDR3 is 16 residues. Per the germline V gene, CDR1 is SGHRS and CDR2 is YFSETQ. CDR3 sequence reads: CASSTGLAGNQETQYF. The CDR3 coding sequence is TGCGCCAGCAGCACCGGACTAGCGGGGAACCAAGAGACCCAGTACTTC.

This clonotype was picked up a small number of times. V is TRBV5-1 and J is TRBJ2-1; 9 nucleotides line up with TRBD2. J gave up 8 bases and V 0 bases, and 9 bases lay outside the gene matches. Per germline, CDR1 SGHRS and CDR2 YFSETQ. The CDR3 is 16 residues long. In DNA form, the CDR3 reads TGCGCCAGCAGCTTGGAAGAGATTAGCGGGGGAGATGAGCAGTTCTTC. Protein sequence: CASSLEEISGGDEQFF.

This clonotype was found a few times. This sequence joins TRBV10-2 and TRBJ2-1; D is ambiguous. CDR1 WSHSY and CDR2 SAAADI come from the germline V gene. V gave up 2 bases and J gave up 12 bases, with 11 bases separating them. The CDR3 covers 12 residues. The CDR3 sequence is CASSEIGAVQFF. CDR3 in DNA: TGCGCCAGCAGTGAGATAGGCGCGGTGCAGTTCTTC.

This chain connects TRBV4-1 to TRBJ2-4, with 7 positions matching TRBD1. Per the germline V gene, CDR1 is MGHRA and CDR2 is YSYEKL. The CDR3 has 17 amino acids. J lost 0 bases, V lost 1 base, and 6 bases had no gene match. This chain's CDR3 is CASSQVDRDLAKNIQYF. CDR3 bases: TGCGCCAGCAGCCAAGTCGACAGGGATTTAGCCAAAAACATTCAGTACTTC.

There are a few counts of this clonotype. The chain links TRBV4-3 to TRBJ1-2, with a tentative D call TRBD1 (6 bases). The ends were cut back, 2 bases at V and 3 bases at J, with 10 bases in the middle. Looked up from germline, CDR1 is LGHNA and CDR2 is YSLEER. This CDR3 contains 14 residues. CDR3: CASSQNRAHYGYTF. The CDR3 DNA reads TGCGCCAGCAGCCAAAACAGGGCCCACTATGGCTACACCTTC.

This clonotype has a handful of counts. CDR3: CASTLTTNTEAFF. The DNA for the CDR3 is TGTGCCAGCACCCTTACTACGAACACTGAAGCTTTCTTT. The chain carries TRBV6-2 or TRBV6-3 and TRBJ1-1; D is uncertain. Germline CDR1 and CDR2: MNHEY and SVGEGT. Trimming pared 7 bases from V and 1 base from J, leaving 10 bases between. The CDR3 sequence is 13 residues long.

A few counts support this clonotype. The chain employs TRBV13 and TRBJ2-1; 7 bases line up with TRBD2. The CDR3 totals 16 residues. Trimming removed 8 bases from V and 8 bases from J; junction bases left unmatched: 18. CDR1 and CDR2 (germline): PRHDT, FYEKMQ (reference sequence). The CDR3 region is CASRPRNSGSGDEQFF. The CDR3 coding sequence is TGTGCCAGCCGACCTCGTAATAGCGGGTCGGGCGATGAGCAGTTCTTC.